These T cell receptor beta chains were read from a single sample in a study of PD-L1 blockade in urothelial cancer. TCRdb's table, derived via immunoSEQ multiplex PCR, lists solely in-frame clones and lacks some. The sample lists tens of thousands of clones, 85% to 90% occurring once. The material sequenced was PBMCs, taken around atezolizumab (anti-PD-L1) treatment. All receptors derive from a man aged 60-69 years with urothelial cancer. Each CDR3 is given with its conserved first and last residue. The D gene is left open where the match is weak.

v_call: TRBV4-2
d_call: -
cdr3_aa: CASSQDVTESRTGELFF

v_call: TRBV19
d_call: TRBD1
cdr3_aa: CASSVTGDQETQYF

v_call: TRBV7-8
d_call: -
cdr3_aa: CASSLVAGIEKLFF

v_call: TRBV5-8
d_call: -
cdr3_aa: CASSLGLIVTMNTEAFF

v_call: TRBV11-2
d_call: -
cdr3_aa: CASSGGSAANEKLFF

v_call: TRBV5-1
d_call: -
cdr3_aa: CASSLDGYGYTF

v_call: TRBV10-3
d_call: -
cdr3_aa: CAISVSPGDTEAFF

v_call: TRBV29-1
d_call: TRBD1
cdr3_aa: CSVGGDRGLYTEAFF

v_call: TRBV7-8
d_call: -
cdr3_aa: CASRLFSGRFHDEQFF

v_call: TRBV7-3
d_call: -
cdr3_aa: CASSPGSPASTDTQYF

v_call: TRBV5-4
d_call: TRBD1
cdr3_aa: CASSPGQTFSNEKLFF

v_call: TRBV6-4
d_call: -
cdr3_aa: CASSRGTPGGDTQYF

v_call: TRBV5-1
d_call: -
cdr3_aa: CASSSQETQYF

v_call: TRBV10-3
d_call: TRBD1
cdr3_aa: CATTWTGGDTEAFF

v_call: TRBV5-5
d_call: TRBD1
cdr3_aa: CASSLARGQTNEKLFF

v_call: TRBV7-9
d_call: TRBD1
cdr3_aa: CASSAWTGTNEKLFF

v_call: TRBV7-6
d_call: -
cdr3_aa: CASRGNEQFF

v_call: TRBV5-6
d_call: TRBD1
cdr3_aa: CASSLLGQGPYEQYF

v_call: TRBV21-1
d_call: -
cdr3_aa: CASSKGGGGNTGELFF

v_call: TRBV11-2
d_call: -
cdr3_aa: CASSLGLAYNEQFF

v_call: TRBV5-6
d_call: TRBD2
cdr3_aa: CASSLGTSDEQYF

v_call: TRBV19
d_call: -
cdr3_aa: CASRETATNEKLFF

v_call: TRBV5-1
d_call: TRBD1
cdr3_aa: CASSLTGETEAFF

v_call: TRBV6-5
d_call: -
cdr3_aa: CASSYSRLRRNEQFF

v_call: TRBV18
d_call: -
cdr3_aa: CASSPGQETQYF

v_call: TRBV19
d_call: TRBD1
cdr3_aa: CASSPTGQGRGYTF

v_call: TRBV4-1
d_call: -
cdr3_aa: CASASPGQRLGDTQYF

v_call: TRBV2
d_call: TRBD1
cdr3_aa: CASSVPGQGIRANYGYTF

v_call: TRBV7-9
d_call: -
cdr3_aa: CASSWTDNQPQHF

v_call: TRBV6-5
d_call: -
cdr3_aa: CASRGTGFKAGYTF

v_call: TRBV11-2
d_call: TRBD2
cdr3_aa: CASSSQGGSINEQYF

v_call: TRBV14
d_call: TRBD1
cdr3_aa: CASSQGFSGTGGTGAFF